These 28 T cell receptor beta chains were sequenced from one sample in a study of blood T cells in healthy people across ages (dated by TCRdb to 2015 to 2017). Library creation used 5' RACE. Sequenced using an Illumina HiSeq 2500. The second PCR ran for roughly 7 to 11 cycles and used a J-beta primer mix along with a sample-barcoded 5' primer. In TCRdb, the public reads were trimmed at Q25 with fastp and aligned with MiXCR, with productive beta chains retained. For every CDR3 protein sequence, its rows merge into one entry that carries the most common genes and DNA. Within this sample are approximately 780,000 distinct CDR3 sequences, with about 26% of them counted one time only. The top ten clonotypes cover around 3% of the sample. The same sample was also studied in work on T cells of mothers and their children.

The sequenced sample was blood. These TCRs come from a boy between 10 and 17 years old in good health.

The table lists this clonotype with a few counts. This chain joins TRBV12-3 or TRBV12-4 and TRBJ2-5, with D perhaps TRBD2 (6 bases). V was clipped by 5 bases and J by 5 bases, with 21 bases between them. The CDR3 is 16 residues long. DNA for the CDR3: TGTGCCAGCAGTCCCGGGGTAGCGGCCATCCTGGAGACCCAGTACTTC. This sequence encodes CASSPGVAAILETQYF.

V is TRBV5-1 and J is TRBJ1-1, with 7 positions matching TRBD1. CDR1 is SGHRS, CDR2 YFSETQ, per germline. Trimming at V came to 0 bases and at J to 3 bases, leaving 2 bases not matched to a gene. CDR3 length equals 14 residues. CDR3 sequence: CASSLEGAYTEAFF. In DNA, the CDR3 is TGCGCCAGCAGCTTGGAGGGGGCGTACACTGAAGCTTTCTTT.

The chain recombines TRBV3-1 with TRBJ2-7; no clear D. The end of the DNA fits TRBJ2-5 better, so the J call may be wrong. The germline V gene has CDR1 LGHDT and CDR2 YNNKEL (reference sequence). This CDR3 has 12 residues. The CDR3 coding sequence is TGTGCCCTCTCCTCAACCCCCGAGACCCAGTACTTC. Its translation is CALSSTPETQYF.

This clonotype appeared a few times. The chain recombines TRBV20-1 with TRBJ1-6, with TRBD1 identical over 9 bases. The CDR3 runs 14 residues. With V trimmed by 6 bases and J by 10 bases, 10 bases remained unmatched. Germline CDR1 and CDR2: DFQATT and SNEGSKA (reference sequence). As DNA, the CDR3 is TGCAGTGCCTCACAAGGACAGGGGCACTCACCCCTCCACTTT. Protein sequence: CSASQGQGHSPLHF.

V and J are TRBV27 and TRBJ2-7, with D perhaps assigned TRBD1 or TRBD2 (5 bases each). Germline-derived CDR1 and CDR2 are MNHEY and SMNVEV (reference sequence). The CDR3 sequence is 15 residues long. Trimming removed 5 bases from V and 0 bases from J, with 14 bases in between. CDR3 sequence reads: CASSPWDGTSYEQYF. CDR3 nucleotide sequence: TGTGCCAGCAGTCCATGGGACGGGACCTCCTACGAGCAGTACTTC.

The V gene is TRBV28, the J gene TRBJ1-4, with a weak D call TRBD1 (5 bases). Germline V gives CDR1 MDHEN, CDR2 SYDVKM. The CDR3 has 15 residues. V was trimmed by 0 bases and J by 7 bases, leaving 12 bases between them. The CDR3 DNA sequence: TGTGCCAGCAGTTTATGGGTAGGGGCCGGTGAAAAACTGTTTTTT. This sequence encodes CASSLWVGAGEKLFF.

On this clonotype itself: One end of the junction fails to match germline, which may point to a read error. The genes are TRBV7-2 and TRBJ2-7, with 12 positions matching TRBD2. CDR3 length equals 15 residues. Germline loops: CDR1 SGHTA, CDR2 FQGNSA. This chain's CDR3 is CASSLMRTSGTESNF. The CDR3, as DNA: TGTGCCAGCAGCTTAATGAGGACTAGCGGGACCGAGTCGAACTTC.

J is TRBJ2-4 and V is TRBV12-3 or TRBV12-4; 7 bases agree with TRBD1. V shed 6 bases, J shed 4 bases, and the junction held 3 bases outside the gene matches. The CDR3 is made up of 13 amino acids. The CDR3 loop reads CASSWDSKNIQYF. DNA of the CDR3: TGTGCCAGCAGCTGGGACAGTAAAAACATTCAGTACTTC.

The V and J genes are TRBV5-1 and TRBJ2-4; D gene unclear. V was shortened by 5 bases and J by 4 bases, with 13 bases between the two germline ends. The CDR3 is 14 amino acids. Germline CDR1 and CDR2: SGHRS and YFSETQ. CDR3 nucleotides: TGCGCCAGCAGGGCTGGACGGGCGAAAAACATTCAGTACTTC. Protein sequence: CASRAGRAKNIQYF.

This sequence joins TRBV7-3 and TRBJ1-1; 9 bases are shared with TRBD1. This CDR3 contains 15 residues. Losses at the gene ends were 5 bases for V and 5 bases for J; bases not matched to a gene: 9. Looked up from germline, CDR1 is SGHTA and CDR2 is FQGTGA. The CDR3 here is CASSLQGTGNTEAFF. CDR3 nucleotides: TGTGCCAGCAGCCTCCAAGGGACAGGGAATACTGAAGCTTTCTTT.

The CDR3 DNA follows: TGCGCCAGCAGCCCTGACAGGTCTACAATGAAGCAGTTCTTC. This translates into CASSPDRSTMKQFF. This chain joins TRBV5-1 and TRBJ2-5; a weak D match, TRBD1 (6 bases). The last part of the DNA fits TRBJ2-1 better; the J call may be wrong. The germline V gene encodes CDR1 SGHRS and CDR2 YFSETQ. The CDR3 is 14 amino acids.

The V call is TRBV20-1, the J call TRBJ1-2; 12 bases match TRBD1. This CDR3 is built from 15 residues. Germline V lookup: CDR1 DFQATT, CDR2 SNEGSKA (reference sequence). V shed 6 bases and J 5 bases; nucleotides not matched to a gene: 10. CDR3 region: CSAYRDRGPRYGYTF. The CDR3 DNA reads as TGCAGTGCCTACAGGGACAGGGGGCCACGTTATGGCTACACCTTC.

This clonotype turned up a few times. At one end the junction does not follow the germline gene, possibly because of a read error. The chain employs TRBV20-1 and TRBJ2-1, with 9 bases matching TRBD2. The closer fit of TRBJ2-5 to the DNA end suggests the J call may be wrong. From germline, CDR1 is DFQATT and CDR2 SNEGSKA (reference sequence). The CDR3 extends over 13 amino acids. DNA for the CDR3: TGCAGTGCTCTGACTAGCGGCCAAGAGGCCCAGTACTTC. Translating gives CSALTSGQEAQYF.

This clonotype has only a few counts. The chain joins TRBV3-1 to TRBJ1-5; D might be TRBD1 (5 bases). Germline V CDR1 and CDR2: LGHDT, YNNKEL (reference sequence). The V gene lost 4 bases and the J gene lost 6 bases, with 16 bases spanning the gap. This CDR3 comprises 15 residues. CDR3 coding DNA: TGTGCCAGCAGCCCGGCGATGGGGACTGGTCAGCCCCAGCATTTT. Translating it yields CASSPAMGTGQPQHF.

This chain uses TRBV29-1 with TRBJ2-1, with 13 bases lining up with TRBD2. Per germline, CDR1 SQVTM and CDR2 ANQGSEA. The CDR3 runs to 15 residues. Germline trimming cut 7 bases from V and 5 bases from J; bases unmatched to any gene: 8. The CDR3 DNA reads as TGCAGCGCTTACGGGACTAGCGGGGCCGACAATGAGCAGTTCTTC. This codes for CSAYGTSGADNEQFF.

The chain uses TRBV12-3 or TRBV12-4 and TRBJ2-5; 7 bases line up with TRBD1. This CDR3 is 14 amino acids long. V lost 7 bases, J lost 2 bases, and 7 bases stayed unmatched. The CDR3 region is CASTLQGVQETQYF. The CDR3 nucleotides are TGTGCCAGCACCCTCCAGGGGGTTCAAGAGACCCAGTACTTC.

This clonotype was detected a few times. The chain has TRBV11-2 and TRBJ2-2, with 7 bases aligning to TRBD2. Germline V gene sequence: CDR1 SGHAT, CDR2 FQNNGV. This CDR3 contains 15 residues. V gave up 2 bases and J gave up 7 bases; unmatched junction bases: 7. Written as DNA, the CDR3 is TGTGCCAGCAGCTTATTCGGGACTATTCTCGGGGAGCTGTTTTTT. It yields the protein CASSLFGTILGELFF.

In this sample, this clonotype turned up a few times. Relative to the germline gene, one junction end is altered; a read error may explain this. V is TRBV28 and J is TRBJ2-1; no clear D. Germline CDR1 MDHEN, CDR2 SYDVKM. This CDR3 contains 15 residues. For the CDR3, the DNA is TGTGCCAACAGTCTGGGTTTATCCGCCTACAATGAGCAGTTCTTC. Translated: CANSLGLSAYNEQFF.

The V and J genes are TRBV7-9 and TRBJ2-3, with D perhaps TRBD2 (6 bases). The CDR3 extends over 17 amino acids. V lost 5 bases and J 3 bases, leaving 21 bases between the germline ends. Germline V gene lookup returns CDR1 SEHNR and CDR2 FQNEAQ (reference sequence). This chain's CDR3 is CASSQRGPLAETDTQYF. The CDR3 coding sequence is TGTGCCAGCAGCCAAAGGGGACCCTTAGCGGAGACAGATACGCAGTATTTT. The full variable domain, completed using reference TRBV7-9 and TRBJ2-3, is DTGVSQNPRHKITKRGQNVTFRCDPISEHNRLYWYRQTLGQGPEFLTYFQNEAQLEKSRLLSDRFSAERPKGSFSTLEIQRTEQGDSAMYLCASSQRGPLAETDTQYFGPGTRLTVL.

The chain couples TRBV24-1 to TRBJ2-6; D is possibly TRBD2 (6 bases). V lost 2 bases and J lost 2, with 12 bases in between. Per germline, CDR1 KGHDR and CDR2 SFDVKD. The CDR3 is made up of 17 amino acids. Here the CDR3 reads CATSDSGLRAGANVLTF. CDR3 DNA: TGTGCCACCAGTGATTCGGGACTCCGGGCTGGGGCCAACGTCCTGACTTTC.

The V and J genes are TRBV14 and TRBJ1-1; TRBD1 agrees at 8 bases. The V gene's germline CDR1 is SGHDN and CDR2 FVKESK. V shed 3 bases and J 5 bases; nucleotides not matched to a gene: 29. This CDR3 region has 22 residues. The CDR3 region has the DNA TGTGCCAGCAGCCAGGCGGGACAGGTGGTCAAAGATAGGAAATCGACGAATACTGAAGCTTTCTTT. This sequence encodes CASSQAGQVVKDRKSTNTEAFF.

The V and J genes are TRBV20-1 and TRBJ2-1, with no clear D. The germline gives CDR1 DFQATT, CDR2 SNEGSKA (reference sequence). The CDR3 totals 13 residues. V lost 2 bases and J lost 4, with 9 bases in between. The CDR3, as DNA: TGCAGTGCTAGAATTCCACAATACAATGAGCAGTTCTTC. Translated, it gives CSARIPQYNEQFF.

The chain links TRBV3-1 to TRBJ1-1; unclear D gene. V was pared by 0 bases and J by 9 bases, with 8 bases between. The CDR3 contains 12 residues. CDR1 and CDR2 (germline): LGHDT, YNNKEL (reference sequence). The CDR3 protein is CASSQDAGKAFF. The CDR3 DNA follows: TGTGCCAGCAGCCAAGACGCCGGGAAAGCTTTCTTT.

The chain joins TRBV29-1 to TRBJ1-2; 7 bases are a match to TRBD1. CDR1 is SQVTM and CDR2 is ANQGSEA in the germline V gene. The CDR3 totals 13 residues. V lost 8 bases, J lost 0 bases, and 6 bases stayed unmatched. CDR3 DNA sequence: TGCAGCCTCCCAGGGGGGTCTAACTATGGCTACACCTTC. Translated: CSLPGGSNYGYTF.

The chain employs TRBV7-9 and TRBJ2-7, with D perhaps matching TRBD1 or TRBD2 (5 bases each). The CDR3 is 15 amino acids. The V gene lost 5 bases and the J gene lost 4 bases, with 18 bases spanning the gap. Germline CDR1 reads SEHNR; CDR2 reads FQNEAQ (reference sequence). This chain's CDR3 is CASSARDGGRYEQYF. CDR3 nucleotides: TGTGCCAGCAGCGCCCGGGACGGAGGTCGATACGAGCAGTACTTC.

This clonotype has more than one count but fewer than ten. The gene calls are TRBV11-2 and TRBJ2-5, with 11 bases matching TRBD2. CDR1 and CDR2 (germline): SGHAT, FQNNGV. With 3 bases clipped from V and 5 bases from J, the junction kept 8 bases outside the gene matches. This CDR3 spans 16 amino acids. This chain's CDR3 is CASSFPSGGPQETQYF. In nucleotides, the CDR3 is TGTGCCAGCAGCTTCCCTAGCGGGGGGCCCCAGGAGACCCAGTACTTC.

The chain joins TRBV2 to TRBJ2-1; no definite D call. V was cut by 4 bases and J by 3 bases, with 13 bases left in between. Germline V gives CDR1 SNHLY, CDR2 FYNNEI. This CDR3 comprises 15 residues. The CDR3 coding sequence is TGTGCCAGCAGTGTCGTAGACCTATACTACAATGAGCAGTTCTTC. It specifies CASSVVDLYYNEQFF.

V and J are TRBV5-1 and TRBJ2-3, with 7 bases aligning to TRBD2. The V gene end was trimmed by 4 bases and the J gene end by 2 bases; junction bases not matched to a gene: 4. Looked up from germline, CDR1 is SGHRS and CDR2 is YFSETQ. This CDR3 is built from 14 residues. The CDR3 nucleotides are TGCGCCAGCAGCCGGGGGGAGCTCACAGATACGCAGTATTTT. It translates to CASSRGELTDTQYF.